This entry is about one T cell receptor beta chain. The antigen remains undetermined. A read error may explain this, as a much larger clone is one base away. Regarding time point: persistent/refractory GD, antithyroid drugs over 5 years with positive TRAb. The TCR library used RNA extracted from PBMCs. Graves' disease diagnosis used American Thyroid Association guidelines. This sample is part of a study of regulatory T cells in long-lasting Graves disease. Study-wide results and caveats: Persistent patients shared 2,741 public clonotypes among themselves. Newly diagnosed patients shared fewer, at 900 to 1,000. Few sampled subjects may have lowered accuracy. Preferential use of TRBV28, TRBJ1-2 and TRBJ2-5 was seen in persistent disease.

The CDR3 has 14 residues. With V trimmed by 8 bases and J by 5 bases, 10 bases remained unmatched. CDR1 and CDR2 from the germline V gene are MDHEN and SYDVKM. TCR beta libraries were built with iRepertoire HTBI primers and Arm-PCR of CDR3 regions. TCRdb re-derived calls from the multiplex PCR reads in MiXCR, one entry per CDR3 protein. The sample shows some 440,000 distinct CDR3 sequences, 20% of them seen only once. The chain is built from TRBV28 and TRBJ1-2; 8 nucleotides line up with TRBD1. The source material was peripheral blood mononuclear cells (PBMCs), sampled when the disease was refractory, from a patient treated with antithyroid drugs. The TCR comes from a female donor with Graves disease. CDR3 in amino acids: CASGGRGRRYGYTF. The CDR3 DNA sequence: TGTGCCAGCGGTGGCAGGGGGCGTCGGTATGGCTACACCTTC.